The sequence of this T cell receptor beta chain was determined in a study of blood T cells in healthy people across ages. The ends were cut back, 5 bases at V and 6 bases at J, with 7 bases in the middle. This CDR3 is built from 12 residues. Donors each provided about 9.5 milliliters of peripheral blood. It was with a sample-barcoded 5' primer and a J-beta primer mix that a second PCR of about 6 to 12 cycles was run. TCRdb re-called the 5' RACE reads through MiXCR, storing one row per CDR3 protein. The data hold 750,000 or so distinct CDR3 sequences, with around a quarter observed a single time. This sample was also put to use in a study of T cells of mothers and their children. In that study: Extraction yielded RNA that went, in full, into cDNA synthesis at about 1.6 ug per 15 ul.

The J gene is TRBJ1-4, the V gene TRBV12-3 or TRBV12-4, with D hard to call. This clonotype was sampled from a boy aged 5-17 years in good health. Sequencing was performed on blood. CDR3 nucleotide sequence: TGTGCCAGCAGTACAAGATATGAAAAACTGTTTTTT. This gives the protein CASSTRYEKLFF.